This T cell receptor (beta chain) stems from a study of OX40 agonist ivuxolimab in advanced cancers. Regarding this clone: Its antigen is undetermined.

Study results and caveats: The authors did not determine the antigen specificity of the expanded peripheral T cells. Among patients with partial responses at 0.1-3.0 mg/kg, clonal expansion was among the lowest.

Profiling relied on immunoSEQ multiplex PCR, and the TCRdb table lists in-frame clones only, not all of them. This table holds about 95,000 clones, roughly 84% found once. CDR1 and CDR2 (germline): MNHEY, SMNVEV (reference sequence). V gave up 5 bases and J gave up 2 bases, with 25 bases separating them. The CDR3 has 18 residues. The rearrangement joins TRBV27 to TRBJ2-7, with D possibly TRBD1 on 5 matching bases. The sequencing here drew on CD4+ or CD8+ T cells sorted from blood, taken in a trial of the OX40 agonist ivuxolimab. This TCR was sampled from an adult with an advanced solid tumor such as melanoma, head and neck, liver or kidney cancer. CDR3 nucleotide sequence: TGTGCCAGCAGTCCACGTAGGGCAGGGCCACTTATCACCTACGAGCAGTACTTC. This codes for CASSPRRAGPLITYEQYF.